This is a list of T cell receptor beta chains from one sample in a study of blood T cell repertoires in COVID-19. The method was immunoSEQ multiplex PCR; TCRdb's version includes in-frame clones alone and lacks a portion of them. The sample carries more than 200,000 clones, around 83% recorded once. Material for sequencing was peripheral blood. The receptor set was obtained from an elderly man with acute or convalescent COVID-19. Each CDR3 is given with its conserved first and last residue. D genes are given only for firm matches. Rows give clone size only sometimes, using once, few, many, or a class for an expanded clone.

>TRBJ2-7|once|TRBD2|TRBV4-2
CASSPGTSGIYEQYF
TGTGCCAGCAGCCCCGGGACTAGCGGTATCTACGAGCAGTACTTC
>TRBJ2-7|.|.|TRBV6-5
CASIERGTFSYEQYF
TGTGCCAGCATCGAGAGGGGGACGTTCTCCTACGAGCAGTACTTC
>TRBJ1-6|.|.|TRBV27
CASSLGRINSPLHF
TGTGCCAGCAGTTTAGGGCGCATAAATTCACCCCTCCACTTT
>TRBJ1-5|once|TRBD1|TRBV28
CASSLRATGANQPQHF
TGTGCCAGCAGTTTACGAGCGACAGGGGCAAATCAGCCCCAGCATTTT
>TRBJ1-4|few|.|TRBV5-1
CASSFVSNGEKLFF
TGCGCCAGCAGCTTTGTCTCAAACGGGGAAAAACTGTTTTTT
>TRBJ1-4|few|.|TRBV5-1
CASSPRGGWEKLFF
TGCGCCAGCAGCCCTAGGGGAGGATGGGAAAAACTGTTTTTT
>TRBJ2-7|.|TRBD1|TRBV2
CASSGGSDRGAYEQYF
TGTGCCAGCAGTGGGGGGAGTGACAGGGGCGCCTACGAGCAGTACTTC
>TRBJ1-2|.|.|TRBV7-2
CASSYAGARGESGYTF
TGTGCCAGCAGCTACGCTGGGGCCCGCGGAGAGAGTGGCTACACCTTC
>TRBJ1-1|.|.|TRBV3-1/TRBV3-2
CASSQGRGAFF
TGTGCCAGCAGCCAAGGAAGGGGAGCTTTCTTT
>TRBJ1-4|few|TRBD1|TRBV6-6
CAIKQGINEKLFF
TGTGCCATAAAACAGGGGATTAATGAAAAACTGTTTTTT
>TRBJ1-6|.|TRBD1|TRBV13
CASSYGQGAENSPLHF
TGTGCCAGCAGCTACGGACAGGGGGCAGAAAATTCACCCCTCCACTTT
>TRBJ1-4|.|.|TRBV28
CASKRGLWEKLFF
TGTGCCAGCAAGCGTGGACTTTGGGAAAAACTGTTTTTT
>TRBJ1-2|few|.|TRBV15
CATSRDRLQEYGYTF
TGTGCCACCAGCAGAGATCGGCTACAGGAATATGGCTACACCTTC
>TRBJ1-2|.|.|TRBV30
CAGGTVGYTF
TGTGCCGGAGGGACCGTTGGCTACACCTTC
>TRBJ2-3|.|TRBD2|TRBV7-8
CASSSGLAGPTDTQYF
TGTGCCAGCAGCTCGGGACTAGCGGGACCCACAGATACGCAGTATTTT
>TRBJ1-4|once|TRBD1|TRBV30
CAWSGGRGLSKEKLFF
TGTGCCTGGAGTGGGGGCAGGGGGCTGTCTAAGGAAAAACTGTTTTTT
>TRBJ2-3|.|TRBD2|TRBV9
CASSVGGSGNTDTQYF
TGTGCCAGCAGCGTAGGGGGTAGCGGGAACACAGATACGCAGTATTTT
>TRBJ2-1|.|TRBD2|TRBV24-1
CATSDQRGALGEQFF
TGTGCCACCAGTGACCAGCGGGGGGCCCTGGGGGAGCAGTTCTTC
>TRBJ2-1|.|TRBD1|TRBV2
CASSEGAGGKENEQFF
TGTGCCAGCAGCGAGGGGGCAGGGGGCAAGGAAAATGAGCAGTTCTTC
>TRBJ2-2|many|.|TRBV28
CASSPGVGANTGELFF
TGTGCCAGCAGCCCGGGGGTGGGGGCGAACACCGGGGAGCTGTTTTTT